One sample yielded the 16 T cell receptor beta chains listed below, sequenced in a study of blood T cell repertoires in COVID-19 (dated by TCRdb to 2020 to 2021). Library generation was performed with the immunoSEQ multiplex PCR assay. TCRdb retrieved this table from immuneACCESS and kept in-frame rearrangements only. Not all clones are present; in checked studies, unresolved V genes account for under half, and no reason is known for the remainder. Within this sample are tens of thousands of clones, with 80% to 85% of them counted one time only. The ten largest clones represent 25% to 30% of the sample. Sequenced sample: peripheral blood. The source is a woman of 80 years or more with active or convalescent COVID-19.

The J gene is TRBJ2-2, the V gene TRBV6-6; the match to TRBD1 covers 7 bases. Trimming at V came to 6 bases and at J to 2 bases, leaving 6 bases not matched to a gene. Germline V gene sequence: CDR1 MNHNY, CDR2 SVGAGI (reference sequence). The length of the CDR3 is 15 residues. CDR3 DNA: TGTGCCAGCAGCCAGGGACAGTCTAACACCGGGGAGCTGTTTTTT. Translation: CASSQGQSNTGELFF.

V gene TRBV5-6 combines with J gene TRBJ2-7; 7 bases align to TRBD1. Germline CDR1 reads SGHDT; CDR2 reads YYEEEE. CDR3 size: 14 residues. The V segment lost 3 bases and the J segment 0 bases; nucleotides outside the gene matches: 3. CDR3 sequence: CASSSRQGSYEQYF. In nucleotides, the CDR3 is TGTGCCAGCAGCTCTCGACAGGGCTCCTACGAGCAGTACTTC.

The CDR3 loop is CASRNGPYEQYF. CDR3 nucleotides: TGCGCCAGCAGAAACGGTCCCTACGAGCAGTACTTC. The chain joins TRBV5-1 to TRBJ2-7; D remains ambiguous. Germline assignment: CDR1 SGHRS and CDR2 YFSETQ. Between the trimmed V and J ends, which lost 5 bases and 2 bases, there was a span of 8 bases. The CDR3 consists of 12 residues.

The genes are TRBV6-1 and TRBJ2-3; 9 bases fit TRBD2. This CDR3 is built from 17 residues. Trimming at V came to 0 bases and at J to 2 bases, leaving 6 bases not matched to a gene. Per the germline V gene, CDR1 is MNHNS and CDR2 is SASEGT. The CDR3 region has the DNA TGTGCCAGCAGTGAAGCCCTAGCGGGGAGGACCACAGATACGCAGTATTTT. This codes for CASSEALAGRTTDTQYF.

The chain is built from TRBV20-1 and TRBJ2-1, with D uncertain. The CDR3 is 11 residues long. V was shortened by 5 bases and J by 4 bases, with 6 bases between the two germline ends. Per the germline V gene, CDR1 is DFQATT and CDR2 is SNEGSKA (reference sequence). The CDR3 here is CSAPKYNEQFF. The CDR3 nucleotides read TGCAGTGCTCCAAAATACAATGAGCAGTTCTTC.

The chain couples TRBV3-1 (or the pseudogene TRBV3-2) to TRBJ1-3, with a possible D match to TRBD1 (6 bases). Trimming stripped 0 bases from V and 5 bases from J, with 8 bases between. The CDR3 contains 14 residues. Germline V gene data show CDR1 as LGHDT and CDR2 as YNNKEL (reference sequence). The CDR3 protein is CASSQETGRNTIYF. The CDR3 nucleotides are TGTGCCAGCAGCCAAGAGACAGGACGAAACACCATATATTTT.

The genes are TRBV6-2 or TRBV6-3 and TRBJ1-2; D not certain. Trimming removed 2 bases at V and 4 bases at J, with 8 bases between. Per the germline V gene, CDR1 is MNHEY and CDR2 is SVGEGT. This CDR3 is 13 amino acids long. The CDR3 nucleotides are TGTGCCAGCAGTTACGGCCAGATCTATGGCTACACCTTC. Protein sequence: CASSYGQIYGYTF.

This clone occurred a few times. V usage is TRBV2 and J usage is TRBJ2-1, with 10 bases fitting TRBD2. The V and J ends lost 6 bases and 4 bases, in that order; junction bases with no gene match: 6. Germline values: CDR1 SNHLY, CDR2 FYNNEI. The CDR3 is made up of 15 amino acids. CDR3 coding DNA: TGTGCCAGCAGAGCTACTAGCGGGATTTACAATGAGCAGTTCTTC. Translated, it gives CASRATSGIYNEQFF.

The rearrangement links TRBV6-2 or TRBV6-3 to TRBJ2-5; TRBD2 might be the D (5 bases). Per the germline V gene, CDR1 is MNHEY and CDR2 is SVGEGT. V shed 6 bases and J shed 0 bases, with 14 bases lying between them. This CDR3 contains 15 residues. In nucleotides, the CDR3 is TGTGCCAGCAGCGACGGGATCGTATACCAAGAGACCCAGTACTTC. Residues: CASSDGIVYQETQYF.

The chain is built from TRBV27 and TRBJ1-2; 7 nucleotides match TRBD1. This CDR3 has 14 amino acids. Unmatched junction bases numbered 7, after V lost 7 bases and J lost 2 bases. Germline V gene data show CDR1 as MNHEY and CDR2 as SMNVEV (reference sequence). The CDR3: CASMGIGGNYGYTF. CDR3 in DNA: TGTGCCAGCATGGGGATAGGGGGCAACTATGGCTACACCTTC.

V usage is TRBV10-1 and J usage is TRBJ2-3, with 11 bases lining up with TRBD2. This CDR3 region has 18 residues. V lost 6 bases and J lost 4; bases outside the gene matches: 15. CDR1 WNHNN and CDR2 SYGVQD come from the germline V gene (reference sequence). As DNA, the CDR3 is TGCGCCAGCAGCCCCCCTAGCGGGGGGCACTTAAGCGCAGATACGCAGTATTTT. Encoded protein: CASSPPSGGHLSADTQYF.

The V and J genes are TRBV7-2 and TRBJ1-4; 7 bases align to TRBD1. The V gene end was trimmed by 2 bases and the J gene end by 7 bases; junction bases not matched to a gene: 7. The germline CDR1 and CDR2 sequences are SGHTA and FQGNSA. The CDR3 sequence is 15 residues long. CDR3 in DNA: TGTGCCAGCAGCTTAAGGGGGGCAGGGGGTGAAAAACTGTTTTTT. Residues: CASSLRGAGGEKLFF.

This chain links TRBV4-3 with TRBJ1-6, with D unclear. The CDR3 loop spans 17 amino acids. Germline V CDR1 and CDR2: LGHNA, YSLEER. With 2 bases removed from V and 3 bases from J, the gap between germline ends came to 14 bases. The CDR3 protein is CASSQIGMGGYNSPLHF. The CDR3, as DNA: TGCGCCAGCAGCCAAATAGGGATGGGAGGCTATAATTCACCCCTCCACTTT.

The chain has TRBV4-1 and TRBJ1-1; D is unresolved. CDR3 length equals 15 residues. Germline CDR1 MGHRA, CDR2 YSYEKL. V lost 4 bases, J lost 1 base, and 13 bases lay in between. The CDR3 sequence: CASSPGGGRNTEAFF. In DNA, the CDR3 is TGCGCCAGCAGCCCTGGAGGAGGGAGGAACACTGAAGCTTTCTTT.

This clone showed up just a few times. The genes are TRBV21-1 and TRBJ1-4; the table calls TRBD1, which could not be checked here. TRBV21-1 is deemed a pseudogene. This CDR3 comprises 15 residues. The DNA for the CDR3 is TGTGCCAGCAGCAAGAACAGGGCGCTGAATGAAAAACTGTTTTTT. Translating gives CASSKNRALNEKLFF.

The genes are TRBV11-2 and TRBJ2-2; maybe TRBD1 (6 bases). Germline-derived CDR1 and CDR2 are SGHAT and FQNNGV. The V end was cut by 6 bases, the J end by 0 bases, with 14 bases between. This CDR3 spans 16 amino acids. Written as DNA, the CDR3 is TGTGCCAGCAGGAAACCTGGACAGTCGAACACCGGGGAGCTGTTTTTT. It is translated as CASRKPGQSNTGELFF.